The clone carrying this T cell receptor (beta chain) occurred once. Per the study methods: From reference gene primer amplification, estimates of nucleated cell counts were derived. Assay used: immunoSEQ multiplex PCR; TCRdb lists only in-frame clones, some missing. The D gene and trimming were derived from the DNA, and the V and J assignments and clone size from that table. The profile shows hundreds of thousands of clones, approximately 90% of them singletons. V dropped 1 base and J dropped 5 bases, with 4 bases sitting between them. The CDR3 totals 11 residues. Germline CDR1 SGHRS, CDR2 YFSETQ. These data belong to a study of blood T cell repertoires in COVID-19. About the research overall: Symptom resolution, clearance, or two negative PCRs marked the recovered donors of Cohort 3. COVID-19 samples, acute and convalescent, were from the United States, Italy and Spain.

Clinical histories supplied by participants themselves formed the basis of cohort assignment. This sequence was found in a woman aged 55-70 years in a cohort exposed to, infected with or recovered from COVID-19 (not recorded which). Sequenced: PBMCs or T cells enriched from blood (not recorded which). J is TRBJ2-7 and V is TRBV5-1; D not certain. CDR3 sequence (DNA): TGCGCCAGCAGCTTGACGGACGAGCAGTACTTC. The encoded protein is CASSLTDEQYF.